This T cell receptor (beta chain) was profiled in a study of T cell responses to AZD1222 COVID-19 vaccine (dated by TCRdb to about 2021). General notes on the study: AZD1222 recipients given second doses at about 4 weeks or at about 12 weeks were pooled, since spike-specific TCR depth and breadth were not found to differ between the two schedules. A total of just over 230 trial participants underwent TCR sequencing, of whom some 210 received two doses of AZD1222 and about 25 received two doses of the MenACWY control vaccine. Trial participants were enrolled by age into subgroups of 18-55, 56-69 and 70-plus years, and around 140, 26 and 57 TCR-sequenced participants, respectively, were included in these subgroups. Summary of the overall study and its limitations: After two AZD1222 doses, both the breadth and the depth of spike-specific TCRs were significantly higher than at day 0 and than in MenACWY recipients. Because no day 14 peak-response samples were available, the repertoires could be characterized only after the peak T cell response. Participants were mostly white British, with more females than males. The authors suggested clonal diversity may have been underestimated. Conclusions about previously exposed vaccinees were limited because only six AZD1222 recipients were SARS-CoV-2 seropositive at baseline. The whole spike protein was spanned by vaccine-associated CD4 TCRs, and dominant responses were seen in regions 160-218 and 743-854. Reportedly, close to half of the unique spike-specific TCRs recognized epitopes lying outside the regions that are mutated in the B.1.351 and B.1.1.7 variants. The 56-69-year group was small, and its depth increase did not reach significance, likely because of low power.

As regards this clone: What antigen it recognizes has not been identified. No base-level quality is on record; no much larger clone is a single base apart.

The time point label on this specimen signifies: baseline before first vaccination. Samples from vaccinated people were obtained from the UK trials COV001 and COV002, which included a single-blind randomized controlled phase 2/3 trial of AZD1222 (ChAdOx1 nCoV-19) in healthy adults. For TCRbeta chain sequencing, PBMC samples from trial participants were taken at day 0 and at day 28 after the second dose. The CDR3 regions of human TCRbeta chains were subjected to immunosequencing. Per the authors' processing: TCRs in the repertoires were matched against a reference library of SARS-CoV-2-specific TCRs that had been generated with the MIRA antigen-specificity platform. Breadth meant the fraction of unique TCRs that were SARS-CoV-2-associated, whereas depth meant the fraction of total T cells that were SARS-CoV-2-associated. Using the MIRA data, each spike-specific TCR was assigned both to the spike region to which the TCR was reactive and to a CD4 or CD8 class. Log10-transformed breadth and depth values were compared by one-way ANOVA with Sidak's multiple comparisons tests. TCRdb retrieved this table from immuneACCESS and kept in-frame rearrangements only. Not all clones are present; in checked studies, unresolved V genes account for under half, and no reason is known for the remainder. The DNA gave D and trimming, while V, J and clone size come from that table. In all, the sample holds under 150,000 clones, and approximately 88% of those were seen once. The ten largest clonotypes hold about 29% of the sample.

Including the terminal cysteine and phenylalanine, the CDR3 comprises 16 residues. The sequence is cut down to CDR3 DNA, 48 bases in frame from base 1. V is shortened by 4 bases, J by 8 bases, and the region joining them spans 20 bases. The germline V gene (reference sequence) yields LGHDT for CDR1 and YNNKEL for CDR2. The chain is made from TRBV3-1 (or the pseudogene TRBV3-2) and TRBJ2-2; the D element might be TRBD1 or TRBD2, as each aligns at 6 bases. This receptor was taken from an adult in good health. Specimen: peripheral blood, collected on day 0 of AZD1222 vaccination. The nucleotides read TGTGCCAGCAGCCCCGGCGACAGGAGGGCTTCGGGGGAGCTGTTTTTT. It translates as CASSPGDRRASGELFF.